A selection of T cell receptor beta chains follows, all from one sample in a study of CD8+CD57+ T cells in acquired aplastic anemia. TCRdb reanalysed the reads using MiXCR and keeps one entry per CDR3 protein. The sample shows more than 45,000 distinct CDR3 sequences, around 57% of them seen only once. Sequencing input: sorted CD4+, CD8+, or CD8+CD57+ T cells (not recorded which) from PBMCs. The receptors here all came from a human donor with aplastic anemia. CDR3s include the opening cysteine and the closing phenylalanine or tryptophan. The order of the fields is J gene, D gene, clone size, V gene, CDR3 protein, CDR3 DNA. The D gene is left open where the match is weak. Some rows have no size entry. The others give once, few or many, or a class for an expanded clone.

>TRBJ2-2|TRBD1|once|TRBV15
CATSRGGQANTGELFF
TGTGCCACCAGCAGAGGGGGACAGGCGAACACCGGGGAGCTGTTTTTT
>TRBJ1-6|TRBD1|many|TRBV4-1
CASSLGQGGNSPLHF
TGCGCCAGCAGCCTCGGACAGGGGGGTAATTCACCCCTCCACTTT
>TRBJ1-2|-|many|TRBV27
CASSLGHNYGYTF
TGTGCCAGCAGTTTAGGACATAACTATGGCTACACCTTC
>TRBJ2-2|-|many|TRBV20-1
CSARDRRGLIPGELFF
TGCAGTGCTAGAGATCGCCGGGGGTTGATCCCCGGGGAGCTGTTTTTT
>TRBJ2-7|TRBD2|-|TRBV4-2
CASSQGLAGGNSYEQYF
TGTGCCAGCAGCCAAGGACTAGCGGGGGGTAACTCCTACGAGCAGTACTTC
>TRBJ2-7|TRBD1|once|TRBV10-3
CASSPRDRGRQYF
TGTGCCAGCAGTCCCCGGGACAGGGGAAGGCAGTACTTC
>TRBJ2-7|-|-|TRBV15
CATSRDTGSYEQYF
TGTGCCACCAGCAGAGATACAGGGTCGTACGAGCAGTACTTC
>TRBJ2-3|TRBD2|many|TRBV20-1
CSAYASGGGEDTQYF
TGCAGTGCTTATGCAAGCGGGGGGGGCGAAGATACGCAGTATTTT
>TRBJ1-2|-|-|TRBV10-3
CAISERSLYGYTF
TGTGCCATCAGTGAGCGCAGCCTCTATGGCTACACCTTC
>TRBJ1-6|-|few|TRBV2
CASSQTAGNSPLHF
TGTGCCAGCAGCCAGACAGCAGGCAATTCACCCCTCCACTTT
>TRBJ2-7|TRBD1|-|TRBV15
CATSKTSGTGYDEQYF
TGTGCCACCAGCAAAACCTCCGGGACAGGGTACGACGAGCAGTACTTC
>TRBJ2-5|-|-|TRBV2
CASSKGLQETQYF
TGTGCAAGCAGCAAAGGGCTGCAAGAGACCCAGTACTTC
>TRBJ1-5|-|-|TRBV10-3
CAISDRNQPQHF
TGTGCCATCAGTGACAGGAATCAGCCCCAGCATTTT
>TRBJ2-7|TRBD1|-|TRBV11-1
CASSLGGTGESYEQYF
TGTGCCAGCAGCTTAGGAGGGACAGGGGAGTCCTACGAGCAGTACTTC
>TRBJ1-4|-|many|TRBV7-9
CASSASVGVTVNEKLFF
TGTGCCAGCAGCGCATCTGTGGGGGTGACAGTTAATGAAAAACTGTTTTTT
>TRBJ2-7|-|-|TRBV27
CASSPFVGSGTDEQYF
TGTGCCAGCAGTCCCTTTGTTGGATCGGGGACGGACGAGCAGTACTTC
>TRBJ2-7|-|-|TRBV25-1
CASSGYRGGYEQYF
TGTGCCAGCAGTGGGTACAGGGGGGGCTACGAGCAGTACTTC
>TRBJ1-1|TRBD1|large|TRBV7-9
CASSSHDRAGVRTEAFF
TGTGCCAGCAGCTCACACGACAGGGCGGGAGTTCGCACTGAAGCTTTCTTT
>TRBJ1-6|TRBD1|-|TRBV6-1
CASSPGTGEYNSPLHF
TGTGCCAGCAGTCCCGGGACAGGGGAATATAATTCACCCCTCCACTTT
>TRBJ1-2|-|-|TRBV6-5
CASSYRKGSNYGYTF
TGTGCCAGCAGTTACCGAAAAGGGTCTAACTATGGCTACACCTTC
>TRBJ2-1|-|many|TRBV9
CASSGNEQFF
TGTGCCAGCAGTGGGAATGAGCAGTTCTTC
>TRBJ2-1|-|many|TRBV9
CASSVSVPPYNEQFF
TGTGCCAGCAGCGTGAGTGTCCCCCCCTACAATGAGCAGTTCTTC
>TRBJ2-3|-|-|TRBV10-2
CASSEETSTDTQYF
TGCGCCAGCAGTGAGGAGACTTCCACAGATACGCAGTATTTT
>TRBJ1-2|-|few|TRBV15
CATRPGRQHYGYTF
TGTGCCACCAGACCGGGACGGCAGCATTATGGCTACACCTTC
>TRBJ2-1|-|few|TRBV27
CASSTPGVSSNEQFF
TGTGCCAGCAGTACCCCGGGGGTCTCTAGCAATGAGCAGTTCTTC
>TRBJ1-1|-|many|TRBV7-9
CASSSEGGPGTEAFF
TGTGCCAGCAGCTCCGAGGGGGGGCCAGGAACTGAAGCTTTCTTT
>TRBJ2-1|-|many|TRBV5-4
CASSLAGTRYNEQFF
TGTGCCAGCAGCTTGGCTGGGACACGCTACAATGAGCAGTTCTTC
>TRBJ1-2|-|-|TRBV2
CASSAGAPNYGYTF
TGTGCCAGCAGTGCGGGGGCGCCCAACTATGGCTACACCTTC
>TRBJ2-7|TRBD2|-|TRBV2
CASGLAGRSYEQYF
TGTGCCAGCGGACTAGCGGGGCGCTCCTACGAGCAGTACTTC
>TRBJ2-4|-|-|TRBV9
CASKGQGNIQYF
TGTGCCAGCAAAGGGCAGGGTAACATTCAGTACTTC
>TRBJ2-1|-|-|TRBV7-9
CASSLLGEQFF
TGTGCCAGCAGCTTATTAGGAGAGCAGTTCTTC
>TRBJ1-6|-|many|TRBV27
CASLSGYNSPLHF
TGTGCCAGCCTATCTGGGTATAATTCACCCCTCCACTTT
>TRBJ2-7|-|many|TRBV6-6
CASSYPTRGYEQYF
TGTGCCAGCAGTTACCCAACGCGGGGCTACGAGCAGTACTTC
>TRBJ1-1|-|-|TRBV7-9
CANTDTEAFF
TGTGCCAACACAGACACTGAAGCTTTCTTT
>TRBJ2-1|TRBD2|-|TRBV19
CASRRLAGGDNEQFF
TGTGCCAGTAGACGACTAGCGGGAGGGGACAATGAGCAGTTCTTC
>TRBJ2-7|TRBD1|few|TRBV24-1
CATSAGTGGDEQYF
TGTGCCACCAGTGCCGGGACAGGGGGCGACGAGCAGTACTTC
>TRBJ1-2|-|-|TRBV15
CATSRGGRAANYGYTF
TGTGCCACCAGCAGAGGGGGCAGGGCGGCTAACTATGGCTACACCTTC
>TRBJ2-6|-|many|TRBV7-9
CASSLELGVGSGANVLTF
TGTGCCAGCAGCTTAGAGTTGGGGGTGGGGTCTGGGGCCAACGTCCTGACTTTC
>TRBJ2-7|-|-|TRBV9
CASSRAGERQYF
TGTGCCAGCAGCCGCGCCGGGGAGAGGCAGTACTTC
>TRBJ1-6|-|-|TRBV20-1
CSATRPHRASKSLHF
TGCAGTGCTACCCGTCCCCACAGGGCCAGTAAGTCCCTCCACTTT
>TRBJ2-1|TRBD1|-|TRBV10-1
CASSHTGTGDNNEQFF
TGCGCCAGCAGTCATACCGGGACAGGGGATAACAATGAGCAGTTCTTC
>TRBJ2-7|TRBD1|-|TRBV29-1
CSVGQGSFRDEQYF
TGCAGCGTCGGACAGGGGTCATTCAGAGACGAGCAGTACTTC
>TRBJ1-1|TRBD1|many|TRBV19
CASYRGATEAFF
TGTGCCAGCTACAGGGGCGCCACTGAAGCTTTCTTT
>TRBJ1-1|TRBD1|-|TRBV7-2
CASSLQGAHTEAFF
TGTGCCAGCAGCTTGCAGGGGGCGCATACTGAAGCTTTCTTT
>TRBJ1-1|-|medium-sized|TRBV15
CATSRVEGYTEAFF
TGTGCCACCAGCAGAGTAGAGGGATACACTGAAGCTTTCTTT
>TRBJ1-5|TRBD1|-|TRBV25-1
CASSGQGSNQPQHF
TGTGCCAGCAGTGGACAGGGGAGCAATCAGCCCCAGCATTTT
>TRBJ2-3|-|-|TRBV19
CASNDGLVADTQYF
TGTGCCAGTAACGATGGGCTAGTCGCAGATACGCAGTATTTT
>TRBJ1-1|-|many|TRBV27
CASSLASRYTEAFF
TGTGCCAGCAGTTTAGCCAGTCGATACACTGAAGCTTTCTTT
>TRBJ1-2|-|-|TRBV20-1
CSASESGQSYGYTF
TGCAGTGCTAGCGAGTCAGGGCAAAGCTATGGCTACACCTTC
>TRBJ2-7|-|-|TRBV2
CASSGIGQDRSYEQYF
TGTGCCAGCAGTGGGATAGGGCAGGATCGCTCCTACGAGCAGTACTTC
>TRBJ2-7|-|-|TRBV20-1
CSVVGRGRNEQYF
TGCAGTGTTGTTGGCAGGGGGAGGAACGAGCAGTACTTC
>TRBJ2-7|-|-|TRBV7-9
CASSLRDTGVYEQYF
TGTGCCAGCAGCCTACGGGACACGGGGGTCTACGAGCAGTACTTC
>TRBJ1-5|TRBD1|-|TRBV20-1
CSAQLTGGGNQPQHF
TGCAGTGCCCAGCTGACAGGGGGCGGAAATCAGCCCCAGCATTTT
>TRBJ2-3|-|-|TRBV2
CASRGWQGSTDTQYF
TGTGCCAGCAGAGGTTGGCAGGGGAGTACAGATACGCAGTATTTT
>TRBJ2-7|TRBD1|-|TRBV6-1
CASSQEWTGVHEQYF
TGTGCCAGCAGCCAAGAGTGGACAGGGGTCCACGAGCAGTACTTC
>TRBJ2-3|TRBD1|few|TRBV27
CASSLRGTGSDTQYF
TGTGCCAGCAGTTTACGTGGGACAGGGTCCGATACGCAGTATTTT